The present T cell receptor beta chain was sequenced within a study of cytomegalovirus exposure and HLA in healthy donors. This CDR3 comprises 14 residues. Germline CDR1 reads MDHEN; CDR2 reads SYDVKM. Between the trimmed V and J ends, which lost 2 bases and 8 bases, there was a span of 13 bases. PCR involved 60 Vbeta and 13 Jbeta primers. Only in-frame clones appear in the TCRdb table, and some are missing; sequencing was by immunoSEQ multiplex PCR. The sample yields tens of thousands of clones, 63% seen once. Nominal health characterized the donors when sampled, though unrecorded immune exposures were likely. Overall study findings and caveats: About 87% or about 30% of the time was how often most TCR beta V segments were productive, according to an earlier analysis.

Note on this clone: Antigen: not known.

The sample comprised PBMCs. This sequence joins TRBV28 and TRBJ1-3; perhaps TRBD1 as D (5 bases). The sequence came from a woman in her 40s in good health and CMV-seropositive. The CDR3 DNA sequence: TGTGCCAGCAGTTTACACCAGGGTGGGGACACCATATATTTT. This encodes CASSLHQGGDTIYF. Filled out from reference TRBV28 and TRBJ1-3, the complete variable domain reads DVKVTQSSRYLVKRTGEKVFLECVQDMDHENMFWYRQDPGLGLRLIYFSYDVKMKEKGDIPEGYSVSREKKERFSLILESASTNQTSMYLCASSLHQGGDTIYFGEGSWLTVV.